This T cell receptor (beta chain) was obtained from a study of cytomegalovirus exposure and HLA in healthy donors (dated by TCRdb to the late 2010s). Concerning the study at large: An earlier analysis of 587 of the donors reported 276 Gb of sequence data and about 120 million unique TCR beta sequences obtained from about 170 million T cells. Roughly 300 gigabases of sequencing data and approximately 92 million unique TCR sequences made up an early release that covered roughly 670 HLA-typed donors. Of the 350 to 450 genotyped donors, roughly 80% fell in the genetic ancestry cluster associated with self-reported Caucasian donors. The study aimed to test whether signatures of past pathogen exposure could be identified by cataloging public T cell receptors. The T cell repertoires of 550 to 850 subjects were profiled by immunosequencing and related to cytomegalovirus serostatus. Along with the approximately 650-subject first cohort, a separate validation cohort of 120 different subjects was used. The study combined high-throughput TCR immunosequencing, statistical association of individual TCRs with disease status, and machine learning to predict cytomegalovirus infection status. A later analysis re-examined previously published TCR beta repertoires from more than 650 donors and added high-resolution HLA genotyping to investigate patterns of TCR occurrence. The later analysis used no new phenotypic data to find candidate immune exposures, relying instead on TCR beta sequences and their occurrence across donors. In an earlier analysis of more than 550 of the donors, high-throughput TCR beta sequencing was used to judge whether each TCR beta V gene segment behaved as functional or pseudogenic. Donor age, sex, ethnicity and CMV serostatus were collected together with the repertoire data. In a later genetic analysis, genome-wide SNP genotypes for about 55% of the 666 donors were used, and that subset was treated as a discovery cohort. All discovery cohort repertoires had been generated using a single sequencing platform. HLA typing covered class I and class II loci at four-digit resolution. The number of typed donors differed by locus: about 620-630 for A, B, C, DRB1 and DQB1; some 500 for DQA1; approximately 610 for DPA1; and 400 to 480 for DPB1. A handful of DR-DQ haplotypes were handled as single units for association and clustering because linkage in the cohort was strong. Across approximately 400 genotyped donors of the cohort, an average of roughly 200,000 unique TCR beta nucleotide sequences per donor were sequenced, and roughly 20% of those sequences were non-productive.

Libraries were constructed by the immunoSEQ multiplex PCR assay. The multiplex PCR relied on a mix of 60 forward primers for TCR Vbeta segments and 13 reverse primers for TCR Jbeta segments. The CDR3 region of rearranged TCR beta genes was amplified from genomic DNA with a multiplex PCR assay. The Illumina HiSeq System was used to sequence the amplified TCR beta libraries as 87-base-pair reads. The study's own analysis went as follows. In a later analysis, tens of millions of unique TCR beta chains were counted across the roughly 700 repertoires, and roughly 11 million of these chains were shared by at least two donors. Raw reads were error-corrected and collapsed into unique sequences by a nearest-neighbor algorithm in which closely related sequences were merged to remove PCR and sequencing errors. Alignment of CDR3 sequences to IMGT reference sequences was used to assign V, D and J gene segments. For a sequence to be retained, at least a six-nucleotide match to both a V gene segment and a J gene segment was required. A rearrangement was called productive if the CDR3 had no stop codons and remained in frame with V and J, and every other rearrangement was called non-productive. Following IMGT convention, CDR3 was defined as the stretch from the second conserved V-encoded cysteine up to the conserved J-encoded phenylalanine. The earlier analysis of 587 of the donors excluded sequences that lacked an unambiguous match to a single V gene segment. In an earlier analysis of more than 500 of the donors, a V segment was called functional when productive rearrangements were above 56.7%, and segregating when the standard deviation between donors exceeded 5%. A statistical classification framework was built to diagnose cytomegalovirus status from the catalog of TCR beta chain sequences. In a later analysis, V and J genes were assigned by comparing TCR nucleotide sequences against IMGT/GENE-DB human TR gene sequences. In a later analysis, CDR3 sequences and most-parsimonious VDJ recombination scenarios were assigned using the TCRdist pipeline. In a later analysis, every TCR beta chain was defined by the combination of its CDR3 amino acid sequence and its V-gene family, and reads without a unique V-gene family were dropped. A later analysis removed 592 highly shared, low-generation-probability nucleotide sequences to deal with suspected cross-contamination and a sequencing artifact. In a later analysis, a clonal expansion index for each public chain was calculated from normalized within-repertoire ranks of inferred template counts. Generation probabilities in a later analysis came from a VDJ recombination model fitted to out-of-frame rearrangements, and those results were checked against IGoR. In a later analysis, TCR-TCR, TCR-HLA and TCR-CMV co-occurrence was scored with hypergeometric tests, and a repertoire-size bias correction was applied to TCR pairs. In a later analysis, false discovery rates were estimated by permuting HLA or CMV assignments 20 times. A later analysis grouped co-occurring TCRs with DBSCAN, adding TCRdist sequence similarity when clustering within HLA-allele-positive subsets. For co-occurrence clustering, repertoires with fewer than 30,000 or more than 120,000 public chains were excluded, along with 4 to 6 repertoires with anomalous nucleotide sharing. In its TCRdb copy, this immuneACCESS table keeps in-frame sequences only and misses some clones. Where compared with another copy, unresolved V genes explain less than half of these, and the others have no known cause. Clone size and V and J calls were adopted from that table, with D and trimming inferred from the DNA. In this sample the table shows about 240,000 clones, around 78% of which occur a single time. The ten largest clones take up approximately 0.49% of the sample.

CDR1 is given as SEHNR and CDR2 as FQNEAQ, both from the germline V gene (reference sequence). V and J lose 5 bases and 6 bases, and a span of 7 bases separates them. The CDR3 runs 11 residues from the cysteine to the phenylalanine. Here the CDR3 DNA is all that survives: 33 bases in frame from base 1. In total, approximately 610 healthy bone marrow donors made up the cohort. At the time of sampling, every cohort member was nominally healthy, though immune exposures that went unrecorded were likely present. The donor tested CMV seronegative and was one of the 352 seronegative cohort members. Every donor gave a peripheral blood sample, and the peripheral blood mononuclear cells from that sample were used for TCR beta sequencing. The Qiagen DNeasy Blood Extraction Kit was used to extract genomic DNA from the blood cell samples. About this clone: This receptor's antigen is unknown. The record has no base qualities; no much larger clone is one base away.

Overall results and qualifications from the work: According to a later analysis, parvovirus B19, influenza, CMV and Epstein-Barr virus appeared linked to several top co-occurrence clusters. According to a later genetic analysis, donors in an Asian-associated ancestry cluster had fewer N-insertions in productive TCRs than the approximately 670-donor mean. V-gene and J-gene trimming of TCR beta chains was associated with a missense DCLRE1C variant in a later genetic analysis, and the association was replicated in an independent cohort. In a later analysis, most CMV-associated TCR beta chains were found to appear HLA-restricted, with HLA associations seemingly driven largely by CMV exposure. Because HLA typing was unavailable for some donors at each locus, only the typed subset was used in association tests. Correlated functional status among segregating V segments might reflect linkage disequilibrium, but an unknown experimental factor could not be ruled out. A further reported finding was that TCR beta sequences accurately predicted the HLA-A and HLA-B alleles for most subjects in the first cohort. In an earlier analysis of approximately 600 of the donors, most TCR beta V segments were observed in productive rearrangements about 90% or about 30% of the time, broadly matching IMGT annotations. The only immune exposure information available for the cohort was CMV serostatus. The cohort was sequenced for TCR beta chains only, and without alpha or paired-chain data the features that could be detected were limited. The classifier was reported to diagnose cytomegalovirus status with high specificity and sensitivity in both the original cohort and the validation cohort. Specific HLA alleles were associated with 15,000 to 20,000 TCR beta sequences at a false discovery rate of 0.05 in a later analysis. The sequencing pipeline was judged likely to have produced a cluster of highly shared sequence variants as a technical artifact. The authors suggested that the approach could potentially be generalized to other disease states and immunological phenotypes. Sequencing depth was assumed to be roughly uniform across donors in the presence/absence analyses, though that assumption may not hold. In a later analysis, HLA-associated TCR beta chains showed more clonal expansion and lower generation probabilities than non-associated chains that were equally common. A total of 150 to 200 TCR beta chains were listed by the study as associated with cytomegalovirus. The earlier analysis of almost 600 of the donors excluded some 15 rarely observed V segments, including chromosome 9 orphons, because counts were too low. Because the 87-base-pair reads could not distinguish some IMGT-functional V segments, including TRBV6-2 and TRBV6-3, those segments were excluded. In a later analysis, TCR association rates were found to vary across HLA loci, with the most associated TCRs seen for DRB1 alleles and the fewest for HLA-C alleles. Across donors, most TCR sequences were observed very rarely, whereas some public TCRs were present in many individuals. In vitro tests confirmed that a few of the cytomegalovirus-associated TCR beta chains recognize cytomegalovirus antigens. Assigning TCR associations to individual alleles was difficult when HLA alleles, especially DR and DQ, strongly co-occurred.

The source of this sequence is a boy between 5 and 17 years old in good health and CMV-seronegative. The V gene is TRBV7-9 and the J gene is TRBJ1-2, with no confident D gene call. What was sequenced was PBMCs. The CDR3 protein sequence reads: CASSQTDGYTF. The DNA is as follows: TGTGCCAGCAGCCAAACAGATGGCTACACCTTC.